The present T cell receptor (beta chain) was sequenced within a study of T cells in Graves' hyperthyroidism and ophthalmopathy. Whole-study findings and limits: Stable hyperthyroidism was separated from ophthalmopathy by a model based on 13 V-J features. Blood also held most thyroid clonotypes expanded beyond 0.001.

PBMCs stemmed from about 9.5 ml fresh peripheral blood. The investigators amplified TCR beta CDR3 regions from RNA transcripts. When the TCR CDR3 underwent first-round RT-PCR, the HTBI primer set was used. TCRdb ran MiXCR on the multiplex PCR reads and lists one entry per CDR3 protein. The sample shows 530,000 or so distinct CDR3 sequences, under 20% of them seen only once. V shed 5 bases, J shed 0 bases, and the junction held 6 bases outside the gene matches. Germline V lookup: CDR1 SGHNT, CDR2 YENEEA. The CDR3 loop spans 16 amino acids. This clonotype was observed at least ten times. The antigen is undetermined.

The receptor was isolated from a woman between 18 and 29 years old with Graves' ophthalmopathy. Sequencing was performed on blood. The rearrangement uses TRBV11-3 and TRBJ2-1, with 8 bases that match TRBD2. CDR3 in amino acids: CASSRGGRYSYNEQFF. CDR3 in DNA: TGTGCCAGCAGCCGGGGGGGGCGGTACTCCTACAATGAGCAGTTCTTC.